Presented here are 30 T cell receptor beta chains from one specimen sequenced in a study of identical twins. One entry per CDR3 protein results from TCRdb running MiXCR on the 5' RACE reads. The table shows just under 550,000 distinct CDR3 sequences, with about 16% occurring only once. A further study also used this sample, focusing on yellow fever vaccine responses in identical twins.

The sample consisted of CD4+ T cells sorted from blood. These receptors came from a woman aged 18-29 years in good health.

The CDR3 sequence: CASSLAGSFDYEQYF. In DNA, the CDR3 is TGTGCCAGCAGCTTAGCCGGCAGTTTCGACTACGAGCAGTACTTC. The rearrangement uses TRBV7-2 and TRBJ2-7; D call uncertain. The CDR3 sequence is 15 residues long. CDR1 is SGHTA and CDR2 is FQGNSA in the germline V gene. With 0 bases removed from V and 3 bases from J, the gap between germline ends came to 12 bases.

This clonotype was seen a few times. The chain recombines TRBV4-1 with TRBJ2-6; D is ambiguous. This CDR3 contains 15 residues. Per germline, CDR1 MGHRA and CDR2 YSYEKL. Trimming removed 3 bases from V and 1 base from J, with 7 bases in between. In nucleotides, the CDR3 is TGCGCCAGCAGCCATAGTGATTCTGGGGCCAACGTCCTGACTTTC. Its protein is CASSHSDSGANVLTF.

This clonotype appeared a few times. The chain recombines TRBV20-1 with TRBJ1-5, with TRBD1 matching over 8 bases. The germline V gene has CDR1 DFQATT and CDR2 SNEGSKA (reference sequence). The CDR3 totals 14 residues. V dropped 3 bases and J dropped 1; count of bases not matched to a gene: 2. The CDR3: CSASGDRSNQPQHF. CDR3 sequence (DNA): TGCAGTGCTAGTGGGGACAGGAGCAATCAGCCCCAGCATTTT.

The chain recombines TRBV10-3 with TRBJ1-2, with 8 bases that match TRBD1. CDR3 length: 13 residues. V shed 4 bases and J 5 bases; nucleotides not matched to a gene: 3. CDR1 is ENHRY, CDR2 SYGVKD, per germline. The CDR3 protein is CAISGQGAYGYTF. CDR3 sequence (DNA): TGTGCCATCAGTGGTCAGGGGGCGTATGGCTACACCTTC.

The V call is TRBV2, the J call TRBJ2-2; TRBD2 agrees at 7 bases. CDR1 is SNHLY and CDR2 is FYNNEI in the germline V gene. CDR3 length: 16 residues. Germline trimming cut 6 bases from V and 3 bases from J; bases unmatched to any gene: 10. The chain's CDR3 is CASSQPRGWYTGELFF. The CDR3 region has the DNA TGTGCCAGCAGCCAGCCGCGGGGGTGGTACACCGGGGAGCTGTTTTTT.

In this sample, this clonotype turned up a few times. The chain carries TRBV25-1 and TRBJ2-2, with 7 positions matching TRBD1. Trimming cost V 7 bases and J 0 bases; bases outside gene matches: 5. The germline gives CDR1 MGHDK, CDR2 SYGVNS. This CDR3 region has 15 residues. The CDR3 DNA follows: TGTGCCAGCAATTCCGGGACAGCGAACACCGGGGAGCTGTTTTTT. Translating it yields CASNSGTANTGELFF.

This chain connects TRBV28 to TRBJ1-1, with TRBD1 as a possible D gene (5 bases). Between the trimmed V and J ends, which lost 6 bases and 10 bases, there was a span of 21 bases. In germline, CDR1 is MDHEN, CDR2 SYDVKM. This CDR3 region has 14 residues. The CDR3 sequence is CASSPERTLQGAFF. CDR3 DNA: TGTGCCAGCAGCCCAGAGCGGACCTTGCAGGGAGCTTTCTTT.

This clonotype turned up a few times. The rearrangement joins TRBV7-9 to TRBJ2-1, with D uncertain. This CDR3 is 16 amino acids long. From germline, CDR1 is SEHNR and CDR2 FQNEAQ (reference sequence). Deletions cut 4 bases from V and 3 bases from J, with 16 bases between. DNA of the CDR3: TGTGCCAGCAGCTCTATCTCCAGGAAGGGCTACAATGAGCAGTTCTTC. Residues: CASSSISRKGYNEQFF.

This clonotype has just a few counts. The chain recombines TRBV3-1 with TRBJ2-5, with D perhaps TRBD1 (8 bases). There are 13 residues in the CDR3. V dropped 7 bases and J dropped 7 bases, with 16 bases sitting between them. Germline lookup yields CDR1 LGHDT and CDR2 YNNKEL (reference sequence). CDR3 coding DNA: TGTGCCAGCACCCGACAGGGGAGGGTGACCCAGTACTTC. Its translation: CASTRQGRVTQYF.

There are many counts of this clonotype. The chain uses TRBV6-2 or TRBV6-3 and TRBJ1-1, with a weak D call TRBD1 (5 bases). V was shortened by 10 bases and J by 6 bases, with 21 bases between the two germline ends. Per germline, CDR1 MNHEY and CDR2 SVGEGT. The CDR3 extends over 14 amino acids. CDR3 sequence: CATRLQGAWAEAFF. The CDR3 coding sequence is TGTGCCACCCGCCTCCAGGGTGCTTGGGCTGAAGCTTTCTTT.

The rearrangement links TRBV4-1 to TRBJ2-7; D may be TRBD1 (5 bases). This CDR3 comprises 14 residues. Trimming shortened V by 4 bases and J by 7 bases, and 17 bases separated the two germline ends. The germline V gene has CDR1 MGHRA and CDR2 YSYEKL. CDR3 bases: TGCGCCAGCAGCCCCCGGGCCCCCGCAGGGGAGCAGTACTTC. It translates to CASSPRAPAGEQYF.

The chain uses TRBV18 and TRBJ2-6, with unresolved D. V lost 8 bases and J 0 bases, leaving 17 bases between the germline ends. This CDR3 has 17 residues. Germline V CDR1 and CDR2: KGHSH, LQKENI. The CDR3 coding sequence is TGTGCCAGCGCCCTCATTGTCGACAACTCTGGGGCCAACGTCCTGACTTTC. Translation gives CASALIVDNSGANVLTF.

This clonotype was picked up a small number of times. The chain has TRBV7-3 and TRBJ2-7; D might be TRBD2 (7 bases). V lost 8 bases and J 3 bases, leaving 11 bases between the germline ends. The CDR3 loop spans 12 amino acids. The V gene's germline CDR1 is SGHTA and CDR2 FQGTGA. CDR3 protein: CASGGGLYEQYF. The CDR3 region has the DNA TGTGCCAGCGGGGGGGGGCTCTACGAGCAGTACTTC.

There are a few counts of this clonotype. The rearrangement links TRBV2 to TRBJ2-1; D unclear. Germline V gene sequence: CDR1 SNHLY, CDR2 FYNNEI. The CDR3 spans 11 residues. V dropped 7 bases and J dropped 8 bases, with 9 bases sitting between them. The CDR3 DNA is TGTGCCAGCAAAAAGGTCTATGAGCAGTTCTTC. Translated, it gives CASKKVYEQFF.

Here the CDR3 DNA reads TGTGCCACCAGCAGAGATTTTGAGGGAGAGACCCAGTACTTC. Its protein is CATSRDFEGETQYF. The V call is TRBV15, the J call TRBJ2-5; D is perhaps TRBD2 (5 bases). In germline, CDR1 is LNHNV, CDR2 YYDKDF (reference sequence). Trimming cost V 0 bases and J 4 bases, with 9 bases left between them. The CDR3 is 14 residues long.

This clonotype came up many times. V is TRBV10-3 and J is TRBJ2-1; D is possibly TRBD2 (5 bases). CDR3 length equals 15 residues. Trimming left V 4 bases short and J 4 bases short, with 14 bases between. Germline V gene data show CDR1 as ENHRY and CDR2 as SYGVKD. CDR3 sequence: CAISGKGLRYNEQFF. CDR3 DNA: TGTGCCATCAGTGGAAAAGGACTTCGGTACAATGAGCAGTTCTTC.

The J gene is TRBJ2-1, the V gene TRBV11-2; 11 bases are shared with TRBD2. The CDR3 loop spans 21 amino acids. J lost 0 bases, V lost 1 base, and 14 bases had no gene match. In germline, CDR1 is SGHAT, CDR2 FQNNGV. The DNA of the CDR3 is TGTGCCAGCAGCTTAGGGGACTCCCCTAGCGGGGGGACGAGCTCCTACAATGAGCAGTTCTTC. Protein: CASSLGDSPSGGTSSYNEQFF.

The rearrangement links TRBV29-1 to TRBJ1-2; D is possibly TRBD1 (5 bases). The CDR3 covers 12 residues. Germline V gives CDR1 SQVTM, CDR2 ANQGSEA. Trimming cost V 6 bases and J 2 bases, with 10 bases left between them. Here the CDR3 reads CSVQELNYGYTF. The CDR3 region has the DNA TGCAGCGTACAGGAGTTAAACTATGGCTACACCTTC.

This clonotype was detected ten times or more. The DNA of the CDR3 is TGTGCCAGCAGCTTAAACTCGGCAGATACGCAGTATTTT. The encoded protein is CASSLNSADTQYF. This chain connects TRBV7-2 to TRBJ2-3; D not resolved. The germline gives CDR1 SGHTA, CDR2 FQGNSA. V was cut by 2 bases and J by 4 bases, with 7 bases left in between. The CDR3 is made up of 13 amino acids.

This chain joins TRBV4-1 and TRBJ2-3, with 11 bases matching TRBD1. Germline-derived CDR1 and CDR2 are MGHRA and YSYEKL. The J segment lost 5 bases and the V segment lost 4 bases, leaving 5 bases of the junction unmatched. This CDR3 contains 15 residues. The CDR3 protein is CASSLGTGGVDTQYF. The CDR3, as DNA: TGCGCCAGCAGCCTAGGGACAGGGGGAGTAGATACGCAGTATTTT.

This clonotype was seen ten or more times. This chain joins TRBV2 and TRBJ2-3, with 10 positions matching TRBD2. Germline assignment: CDR1 SNHLY and CDR2 FYNNEI. The CDR3 length is 15 residues. Trimming removed 7 bases from V and 1 base from J; junction bases left unmatched: 5. This CDR3 reads CASNSGRFRTDTQYF. The CDR3 DNA sequence: TGTGCCAGCAATAGCGGGAGGTTTCGCACAGATACGCAGTATTTT.

This clonotype has a handful of counts. The chain recombines TRBV12-3 or TRBV12-4 with TRBJ1-5; D might be TRBD1 (5 bases). The CDR3 spans 15 residues. The V and J ends lost 3 bases and 1 base respectively, with 10 bases between them. CDR3: CASSFAQGSNQPQHF. CDR3 in DNA: TGTGCCAGCAGTTTTGCGCAGGGAAGCAATCAGCCCCAGCATTTT.

The chain recombines TRBV28 with TRBJ1-1; D unclear. The V end was cut by 5 bases, the J end by 4 bases, with 11 bases between. CDR1 is MDHEN, CDR2 SYDVKM, per germline. The CDR3 covers 13 residues. The CDR3 reads CASSLQWGTEAFF. The CDR3 nucleotides read TGTGCCAGCAGTCTTCAGTGGGGCACTGAAGCTTTCTTT.

This clonotype was picked up a small number of times. The chain has TRBV2 and TRBJ2-5; D ambiguous. Germline V gene data show CDR1 as SNHLY and CDR2 as FYNNEI. V shed 4 bases and J shed 5 bases, with 14 bases lying between them. The length of the CDR3 is 14 residues. For the CDR3, the DNA is TGTGCCAGCAGTGGGCCCCCGGATTTTGAGACCCAGTACTTC. Translating gives CASSGPPDFETQYF.

This clonotype was detected a few times. The rearrangement links TRBV5-1 to TRBJ2-3; TRBD1 matches 9 bases. Germline-derived CDR1 and CDR2 are SGHRS and YFSETQ. This CDR3 contains 16 residues. J gave up 0 bases and V 4 bases, and 6 bases lay outside the gene matches. The CDR3, as DNA: TGCGCCAGCAGCGGTAACAGGGGGCGCAGCACAGATACGCAGTATTTT. Its protein product is CASSGNRGRSTDTQYF.

This clonotype was seen a few times. This chain uses TRBV6-1 with TRBJ2-3, with a tentative D call TRBD2 (5 bases). This CDR3 comprises 16 residues. V lost 7 bases and J lost 0, with 17 bases in between. CDR1 and CDR2 from the germline V gene are MNHNS and SASEGT. The CDR3 sequence is CASKSRGSLSTDTQYF. As DNA, the CDR3 is TGTGCCAGCAAGTCGCGAGGGTCCCTTAGCACAGATACGCAGTATTTT.

This clonotype was seen many times. The rearrangement uses TRBV4-1 and TRBJ2-5; 10 bases are a match to TRBD2. The junction had 0 bases not matched to a gene; V was cut back by 3 bases and J by 5 bases. CDR3 length: 13 residues. Germline V gives CDR1 MGHRA, CDR2 YSYEKL. CDR3 bases: TGCGCCAGCAGCCAGGGACTAGCGGAGACCCAGTACTTC. It yields the protein CASSQGLAETQYF.

This rearrangement joins TRBV28 to TRBJ2-7; D remains ambiguous. This CDR3 is built from 13 residues. V was shortened by 3 bases and J by 4 bases, with 10 bases between the two germline ends. Per the germline V gene, CDR1 is MDHEN and CDR2 is SYDVKM. In nucleotides, the CDR3 is TGTGCCAGCAGTTTGAACCCTTTATACGAGCAGTACTTC. Translation gives CASSLNPLYEQYF.

This clonotype was seen ten or more times. The chain combines TRBV5-1 with TRBJ1-2; D remains unclear. The CDR3 runs 14 residues. CDR1 and CDR2 from the germline V gene are SGHRS and YFSETQ. V was trimmed by 4 bases and J by 3 bases, leaving 13 bases between them. The CDR3: CASSQQRADYGYTF. For the CDR3, the DNA is TGCGCCAGCAGCCAGCAGCGGGCGGACTATGGCTACACCTTC.

The V gene is TRBV15, the J gene TRBJ2-2; D is unresolved. With 8 bases removed from V and 1 base from J, the gap between germline ends came to 11 bases. This CDR3 is built from 14 residues. Germline V CDR1 and CDR2: LNHNV, YYDKDF (reference sequence). The CDR3 region is CATRTLGNTGELFF. Here the CDR3 DNA reads TGTGCCACCCGAACCCTGGGGAACACCGGGGAGCTGTTTTTT.